This TCR beta chain appears in the sequencing data of a study of cytomegalovirus exposure and HLA in healthy donors. Study at large: T cells numbering about 200 million yielded approximately 120 million unique TCR beta sequences in an earlier analysis.

The study ran its PCR with 60 Vbeta and 13 Jbeta primers. Using immunoSEQ multiplex PCR, the repertoire was profiled, and TCRdb retains in-frame clones only, with some absent. Here the sample spans about 130,000 clones, 65% to 90% being singletons. Germline CDR1 is MGHRA and CDR2 is YSYEKL. This CDR3 is 14 amino acids long. Germline trimming cut 4 bases from V and 3 bases from J; bases unmatched to any gene: 4. The sequenced sample consisted of PBMCs. The receptor was derived from a man younger than 35 in good health and CMV-seronegative. V and J are TRBV4-1 and TRBJ2-7, with 9 positions matching TRBD1. The CDR3 reads CASSPPGQGYEQYF. For the CDR3, the DNA is TGCGCCAGCAGCCCACCGGGACAGGGCTACGAGCAGTACTTC.